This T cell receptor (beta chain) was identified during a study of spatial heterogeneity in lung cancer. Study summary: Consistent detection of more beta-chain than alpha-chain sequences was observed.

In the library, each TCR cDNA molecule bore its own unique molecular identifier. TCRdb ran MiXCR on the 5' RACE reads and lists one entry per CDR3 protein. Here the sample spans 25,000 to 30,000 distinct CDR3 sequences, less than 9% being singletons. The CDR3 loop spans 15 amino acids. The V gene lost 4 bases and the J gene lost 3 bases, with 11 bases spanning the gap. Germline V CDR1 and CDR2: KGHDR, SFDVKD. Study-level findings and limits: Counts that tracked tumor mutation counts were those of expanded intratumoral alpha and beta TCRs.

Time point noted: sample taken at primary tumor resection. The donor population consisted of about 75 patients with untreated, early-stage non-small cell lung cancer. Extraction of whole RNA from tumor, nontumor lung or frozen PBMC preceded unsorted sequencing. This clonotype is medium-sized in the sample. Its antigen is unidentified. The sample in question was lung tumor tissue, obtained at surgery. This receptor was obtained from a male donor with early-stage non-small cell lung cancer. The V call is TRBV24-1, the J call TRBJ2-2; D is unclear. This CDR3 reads CATSEGSPYTGELFF. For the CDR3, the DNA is TGTGCCACCAGTGAGGGTAGCCCTTACACCGGGGAGCTGTTTTTT.